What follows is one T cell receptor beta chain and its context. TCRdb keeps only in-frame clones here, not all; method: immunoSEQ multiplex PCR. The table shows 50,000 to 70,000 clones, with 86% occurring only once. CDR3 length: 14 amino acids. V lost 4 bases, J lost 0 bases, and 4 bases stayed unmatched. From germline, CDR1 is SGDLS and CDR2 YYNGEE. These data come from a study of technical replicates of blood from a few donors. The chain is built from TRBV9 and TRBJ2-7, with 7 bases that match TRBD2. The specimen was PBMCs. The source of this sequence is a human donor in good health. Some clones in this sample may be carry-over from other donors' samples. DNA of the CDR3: TGTGCCAGCAGCTTCAGCGGGGACTCCTACGAGCAGTACTTC. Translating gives CASSFSGDSYEQYF.